This TCR beta chain originates from a study of CD8+ T cells in alopecia areata. As for the study in general: Tofacitinib was given for 6 to 18 months, then stopped for 6 months. Notes on the study in general: Expanded CD8+ clones among the top 100, as well as scalp clonality, were significantly decreased by tofacitinib.

Per germline, CDR1 MNHEY and CDR2 SVGAGI. The CDR3 is made up of 13 amino acids. V shed 2 bases and J shed 8 bases, with 9 bases lying between them. Points on this clone: The antigen is not known.

cDNA serving as the sequencing template came from extracted, reverse transcribed RNA. Using immunoSEQ multiplex PCR, the repertoire was profiled, and TCRdb retains in-frame clones only, with some absent. The sample has some 220,000 clones; under 75% are singletons. Treatment specified: oral pan-JAK inhibitor, 5-10 mg twice daily. Using a FACSAria, the CD4+ and CD8+ T cells were sorted from the PBMCs. The receptor comes from a human donor with alopecia areata. The sample here was CD4+ T cells sorted from blood, taken at week 4, from a patient treated with tofacitinib. The chain has TRBV6-5 and TRBJ1-4; tentative D call: TRBD1 (6 bases). CDR3 nucleotide sequence: TGTGCCAGCAGTTACACAGGGAGGGAAAAACTGTTTTTT. Its translation: CASSYTGREKLFF.